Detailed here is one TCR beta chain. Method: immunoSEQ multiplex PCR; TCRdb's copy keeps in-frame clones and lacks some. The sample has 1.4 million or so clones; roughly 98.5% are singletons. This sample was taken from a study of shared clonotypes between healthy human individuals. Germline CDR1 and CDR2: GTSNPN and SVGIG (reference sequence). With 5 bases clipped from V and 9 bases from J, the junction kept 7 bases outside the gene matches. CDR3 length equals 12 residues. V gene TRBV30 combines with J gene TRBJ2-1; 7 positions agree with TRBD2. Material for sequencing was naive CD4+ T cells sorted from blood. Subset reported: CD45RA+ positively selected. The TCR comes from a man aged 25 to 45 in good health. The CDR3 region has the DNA TGTGCCTGGGGGGAGGGCGGTGTTGAGCAGTTCTTC. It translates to CAWGEGGVEQFF.